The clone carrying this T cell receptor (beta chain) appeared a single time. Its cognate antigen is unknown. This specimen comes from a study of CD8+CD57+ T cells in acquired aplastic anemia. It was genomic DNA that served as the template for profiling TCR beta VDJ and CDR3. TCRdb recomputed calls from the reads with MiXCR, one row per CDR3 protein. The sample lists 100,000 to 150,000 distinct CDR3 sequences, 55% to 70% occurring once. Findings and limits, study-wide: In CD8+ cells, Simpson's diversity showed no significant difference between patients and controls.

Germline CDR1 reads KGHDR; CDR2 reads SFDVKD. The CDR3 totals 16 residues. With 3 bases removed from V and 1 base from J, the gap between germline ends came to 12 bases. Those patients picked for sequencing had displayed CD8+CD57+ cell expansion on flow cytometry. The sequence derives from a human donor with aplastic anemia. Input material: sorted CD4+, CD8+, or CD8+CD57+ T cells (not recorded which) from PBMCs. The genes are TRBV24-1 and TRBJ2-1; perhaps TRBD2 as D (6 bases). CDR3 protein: CATSDPTSGSYNEQFF. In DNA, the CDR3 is TGTGCCACCAGTGATCCGACTAGTGGGTCCTACAATGAGCAGTTCTTC.